The next 11 T cell receptor beta chains were all read from a single sample in a study of blood T cell repertoires in COVID-19. Assay: immunoSEQ multiplex PCR; the TCRdb copy retains only in-frame clones and omits some. The profile covers tens of thousands of clones, with 70% to 90% appearing a single time and more than 15% taken by the ten largest. What was sequenced was peripheral blood. These receptors came from a human donor in a cohort sampled during active COVID-19. The donor label of this sample is uncertain.

The genes are TRBV5-1 and TRBJ2-1, with D possibly TRBD2 on 6 matching bases. CDR1 is SGHRS and CDR2 is YFSETQ in the germline V gene. V lost 1 base and J lost 2, with 16 bases in between. The CDR3 extends over 17 amino acids. CDR3 sequence: CASSLYRGSGTYNEQFF. The CDR3 DNA reads as TGCGCCAGCAGCTTGTATCGGGGTAGCGGAACCTACAATGAGCAGTTCTTC.

The CDR3 reads CASSEDRGGADTQYF. Here the CDR3 DNA reads TGTGCCAGCAGTGAAGACAGGGGGGGCGCAGATACGCAGTATTTT. This chain connects TRBV6-1 to TRBJ2-3; TRBD1 is a possible D gene (8 bases). V lost 1 base and J lost 4, with 12 bases in between. Germline-derived CDR1 and CDR2 are MNHNS and SASEGT. The CDR3 is 15 amino acids.

The chain couples TRBV30 to TRBJ1-3; the match to TRBD1 covers 10 bases. V lost 0 bases to trimming and J lost 3 bases; unmatched junction nucleotides: 2. Germline V gene sequence: CDR1 GTSNPN, CDR2 SVGIG (reference sequence). The CDR3 totals 15 residues. CDR3 sequence (DNA): TGTGCCTGGAGTGTGACAGGGGGCTATGGAAACACCATATATTTT. Translating it yields CAWSVTGGYGNTIYF.

The chain uses TRBV7-3 and TRBJ2-3; D perhaps matches TRBD1 (6 bases). Trimming cost V 8 bases and J 4 bases, with 10 bases left between them. In germline, CDR1 is SGHTA, CDR2 FQGTGA. The CDR3 extends over 12 amino acids. In nucleotides, the CDR3 is TGTGCCAGCCAGGGGTTCTCAGATACGCAGTATTTT. It specifies CASQGFSDTQYF.

This clone has more than one count but fewer than ten. The chain links TRBV19 to TRBJ2-1; D unresolved. Germline assignment: CDR1 LNHDA and CDR2 SQIVND (reference sequence). The CDR3 sequence is 15 residues long. V lost 3 bases and J 1 base, leaving 10 bases between the germline ends. The CDR3 loop reads CASSIGPGSYNEQFF. CDR3 DNA: TGTGCCAGTAGTATTGGTCCAGGATCCTACAATGAGCAGTTCTTC.

This chain joins TRBV6-5 and TRBJ2-1, with a possible D match to TRBD1 (6 bases). Looked up from germline, CDR1 is MNHEY and CDR2 is SVGAGI. The length of the CDR3 is 14 residues. V shed 7 bases and J shed 7 bases, with 17 bases lying between them. The DNA of the CDR3 is TGTGCCAGCAAAAGCAGCGGACAGAGTAATGAGCAGTTCTTC. It is translated as CASKSSGQSNEQFF.

This chain joins TRBV6-6 and TRBJ2-7; 8 bases map to TRBD1. The J segment lost 2 bases and the V segment lost 6 bases, leaving 6 bases of the junction unmatched. This CDR3 has 14 residues. Germline V gene sequence: CDR1 MNHNY, CDR2 SVGAGI (reference sequence). The CDR3 loop reads CASRRQGLTYEQYF. Here the CDR3 DNA reads TGTGCCAGCAGGAGACAGGGGCTGACCTACGAGCAGTACTTC.

This clone was counted between two and nine times. CDR3 coding DNA: TGTGCCAGCAGCCCGTGGACAGGCCTAAATACGCAGTATTTT. Protein sequence: CASSPWTGLNTQYF. This rearrangement joins TRBV5-8 to TRBJ2-3; 7 positions agree with TRBD1. This CDR3 region has 14 residues. V was pared by 4 bases and J by 7 bases, with 9 bases of the junction left unmatched. Germline CDR1 reads SGHTS; CDR2 reads YDEGEE.

The chain employs TRBV6-4 and TRBJ2-7; 10 nucleotides align to TRBD1. In germline, CDR1 is MRHNA, CDR2 SNTAGT. V was pared by 6 bases and J by 5 bases, with 7 bases of the junction left unmatched. The CDR3 spans 14 residues. In DNA, the CDR3 is TGTGCCAGCAGGCACCGGGACAGGGGTGACGAGCAGTACTTC. This codes for CASRHRDRGDEQYF.

The chain carries TRBV28 and TRBJ2-1, with TRBD1 matching over 7 bases. Germline loops: CDR1 MDHEN, CDR2 SYDVKM. The CDR3 extends over 12 amino acids. Trimming took 5 bases from V and 6 from J; bases not matched to a gene: 1. The CDR3 DNA sequence: TGTGCCAGCAGTAGGGACAGCAATGAGCAGTTCTTC. It is translated as CASSRDSNEQFF. Full variable domain (outside the CDR3, taken from reference TRBV28 and TRBJ2-1): DVKVTQSSRYLVKRTGEKVFLECVQDMDHENMFWYRQDPGLGLRLIYFSYDVKMKEKGDIPEGYSVSREKKERFSLILESASTNQTSMYLCASSRDSNEQFFGPGTRLTVL.

This clone was observed many times. The chain has TRBV7-3 and TRBJ1-5, with D unclear. The length of the CDR3 is 13 residues. Trimming took off 0 bases at V and 7 bases at J, with 7 bases between the two ends. Germline-derived CDR1 and CDR2 are SGHTA and FQGTGA. The CDR3 reads CASSLTTGQPQHF. Written as DNA, the CDR3 is TGTGCCAGCAGCTTAACGACTGGACAGCCCCAGCATTTT.